This T cell receptor (beta chain) emerged from a study of shared clonotypes between healthy human individuals. In regard to this clone: The antigen is not known.

Each subset's genomic DNA was shared equally among a number of immunoSEQ plates. Some clones are missing from TCRdb's copy, which holds only in-frame ones; the method was immunoSEQ multiplex PCR. The table has 450,000 to 500,000 clones, more than 65% seen once. Study findings and constraints: Limitation of the genetic and exposure-history diversity represented came from the few donors.

Nashville, Tennessee was home to all donors, who were Caucasian adults. The source is a woman in her 40s in good health. Some clones in this sample may be carry-over from other donors' samples. Source material: PBMCs.

CDR3 sequence (DNA): TGTGCCAGCAGATCGGGGACCACAGATACGCAGTATTTT. Translated: CASRSGTTDTQYF. This chain links TRBV2 with TRBJ2-3; D possibly uses TRBD1 or TRBD2 (5 bases each). Germline values: CDR1 SNHLY, CDR2 FYNNEI. CDR3 length equals 13 residues. Between the trimmed V and J ends, which lost 6 bases and 2 bases, there was a span of 9 bases.